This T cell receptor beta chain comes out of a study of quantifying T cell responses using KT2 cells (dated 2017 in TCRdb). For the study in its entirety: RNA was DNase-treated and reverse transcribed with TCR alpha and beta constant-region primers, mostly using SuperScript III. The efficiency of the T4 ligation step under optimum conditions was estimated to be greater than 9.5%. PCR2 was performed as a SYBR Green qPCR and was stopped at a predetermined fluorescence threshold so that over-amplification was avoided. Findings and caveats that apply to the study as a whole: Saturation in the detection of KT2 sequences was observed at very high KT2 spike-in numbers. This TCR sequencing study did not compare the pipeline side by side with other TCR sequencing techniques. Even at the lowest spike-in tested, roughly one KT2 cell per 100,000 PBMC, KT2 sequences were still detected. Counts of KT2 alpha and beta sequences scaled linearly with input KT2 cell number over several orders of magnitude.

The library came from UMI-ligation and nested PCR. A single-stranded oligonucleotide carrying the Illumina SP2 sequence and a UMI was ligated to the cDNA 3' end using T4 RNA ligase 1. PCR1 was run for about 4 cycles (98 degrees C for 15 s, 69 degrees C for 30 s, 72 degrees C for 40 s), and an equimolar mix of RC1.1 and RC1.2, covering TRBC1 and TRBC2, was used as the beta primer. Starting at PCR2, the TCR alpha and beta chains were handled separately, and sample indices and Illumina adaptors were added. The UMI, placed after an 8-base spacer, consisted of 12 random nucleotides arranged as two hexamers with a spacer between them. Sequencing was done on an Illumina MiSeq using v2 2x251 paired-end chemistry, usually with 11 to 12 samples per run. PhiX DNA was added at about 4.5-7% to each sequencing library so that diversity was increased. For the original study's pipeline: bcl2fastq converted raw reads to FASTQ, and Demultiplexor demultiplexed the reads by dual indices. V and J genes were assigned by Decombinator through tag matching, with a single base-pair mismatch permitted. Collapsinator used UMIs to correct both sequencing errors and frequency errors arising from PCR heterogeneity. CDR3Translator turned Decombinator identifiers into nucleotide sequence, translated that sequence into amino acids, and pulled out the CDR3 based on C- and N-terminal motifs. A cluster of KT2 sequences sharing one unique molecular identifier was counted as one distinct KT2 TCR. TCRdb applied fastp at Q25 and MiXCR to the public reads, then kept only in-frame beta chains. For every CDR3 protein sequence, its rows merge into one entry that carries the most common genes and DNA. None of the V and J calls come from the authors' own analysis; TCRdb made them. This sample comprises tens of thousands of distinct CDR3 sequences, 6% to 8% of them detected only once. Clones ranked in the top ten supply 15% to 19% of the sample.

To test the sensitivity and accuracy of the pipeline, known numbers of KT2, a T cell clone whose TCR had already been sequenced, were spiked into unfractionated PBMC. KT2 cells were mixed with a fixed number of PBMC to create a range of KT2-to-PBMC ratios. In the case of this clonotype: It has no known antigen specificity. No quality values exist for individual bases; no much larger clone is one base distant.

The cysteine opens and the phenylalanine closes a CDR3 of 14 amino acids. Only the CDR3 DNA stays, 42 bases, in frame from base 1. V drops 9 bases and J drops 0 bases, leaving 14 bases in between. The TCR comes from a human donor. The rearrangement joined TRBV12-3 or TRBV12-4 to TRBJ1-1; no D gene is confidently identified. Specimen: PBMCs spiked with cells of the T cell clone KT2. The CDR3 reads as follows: CASCDHPMNTEAFF. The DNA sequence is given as TGTGCCAGTTGCGACCATCCGATGAACACTGAAGCTTTCTTT.